Listed below are T cell receptor beta chains from one sample, sequenced in a study of blood T cell repertoires in COVID-19. TCRdb's copy holds only in-frame clones and misses some; the assay was immunoSEQ multiplex PCR. The sample yields about 50,000 clones, around 80% seen once. Sequencing was carried out using peripheral blood. Receptors originate from a woman of 80 years or more with acute or convalescent COVID-19. CDR3s include the opening cysteine and the closing phenylalanine or tryptophan. A D gene is named only where the DNA matches it firmly. A row's size may be missing; if present it is once, few, many or a size class.

>.|TRBV10-3|TRBJ1-4|TRBD1
CAIGDRENEKLFF
TGTGCCATAGGGGACAGGGAAAATGAAAAACTGTTTTTT
>once|TRBV27|TRBJ2-1|.
CASSHRILSYNEQFF
TGTGCCAGCAGTCACAGGATTCTCTCCTACAATGAGCAGTTCTTC
>.|TRBV7-9|TRBJ1-1|.
CASSLDSPTEAFF
TGTGCCAGCAGCCTTGACAGTCCCACTGAAGCTTTCTTT
>once|TRBV20-1|TRBJ1-1|TRBD1
CSASQTGLNTEAFF
TGCAGTGCTAGTCAGACAGGGTTGAACACTGAAGCTTTCTTT
>.|TRBV4-1|TRBJ1-4|.
CASSQQGRVSEKLFF
TGCGCCAGCAGCCAACAGGGTAGGGTCTCTGAAAAACTGTTTTTT
>.|TRBV25-1|TRBJ1-2|.
CASSEEQGTLRKGYTF
TGTGCCAGCAGTGAAGAGCAGGGGACACTTCGTAAGGGCTACACCTTC
>.|TRBV6-5|TRBJ1-2|TRBD1
CASTRGQGVGYTF
TGTGCCAGCACCAGGGGACAGGGAGTTGGCTACACCTTC
>.|TRBV19|TRBJ1-5|.
CASSIAGGKGNQPQHF
TGTGCCAGTAGTATAGCCGGGGGGAAGGGCAATCAGCCCCAGCATTTT
>.|TRBV12-3/TRBV12-4|TRBJ2-1|.
CASSLQGVEQFF
TGTGCCAGCAGTTTACAGGGTGTTGAGCAGTTCTTC
>.|TRBV2|TRBJ2-4|.
CASRGGDVAKNIQYF
TGTGCCAGCAGAGGAGGGGATGTAGCCAAAAACATTCAGTACTTC
>once|TRBV11-2|TRBJ1-5|TRBD1
CASSLGTGDQPQHF
TGTGCCAGCAGCTTAGGGACAGGGGATCAGCCCCAGCATTTT
>.|TRBV27|TRBJ1-5|TRBD1
CASSGGQGAGYSNQPQHF
TGTGCCAGCAGTGGCGGACAGGGGGCAGGATATAGCAATCAGCCCCAGCATTTT
>.|TRBV11-2|TRBJ2-1|TRBD1
CASSFRGGQFVWNEQFF
TGTGCCAGCAGCTTTAGAGGGGGACAGTTCGTTTGGAATGAGCAGTTCTTC
>.|TRBV5-4|TRBJ1-4|TRBD1
CASSLDRGDEKLFF
TGTGCCAGCAGCTTGGACAGGGGAGACGAAAAACTGTTTTTT
>.|TRBV18|TRBJ1-2|TRBD1
CASSPPQGAGYGYTF
TGTGCCAGCTCACCACCACAGGGGGCAGGTTATGGCTACACCTTC
>once|TRBV5-1|TRBJ2-1|.
CASSLTAGANEQFF
TGCGCCAGCAGCCTCACCGCAGGGGCCAATGAGCAGTTCTTC
>once|TRBV19|TRBJ1-2|.
CASSAIQGNYGYTF
TGTGCCAGTAGTGCTATCCAGGGCAACTATGGCTACACCTTC
>few|TRBV15|TRBJ1-3|TRBD1
CATSLQQGAAGSTIYF
TGTGCCACCAGCCTGCAACAGGGGGCAGCTGGAAGCACCATATATTTT
>.|TRBV18|TRBJ2-1|TRBD2
CASSIAGGTINEQFF
TGTGCCAGCTCCATAGCGGGGGGGACGATCAATGAGCAGTTCTTC
>.|TRBV7-9|TRBJ1-2|.
CASSSGGPFRSSGYTF
TGTGCCAGCAGCTCGGGGGGCCCCTTTAGGAGCTCAGGCTACACCTTC
>few|TRBV6-5|TRBJ2-7|.
CASRDITYEQYF
TGTGCCAGCCGGGACATAACCTACGAGCAGTACTTC
>.|TRBV6-5|TRBJ2-1|.
CASSPGDNEQFF
TGTGCCAGCTCTCCGGGAGACAATGAGCAGTTCTTC
>.|TRBV5-5|TRBJ2-6|TRBD1
CASSSSPGTGVVSGANVLTF
TGTGCCAGCAGCTCCTCACCCGGGACAGGGGTGGTATCTGGGGCCAACGTCCTGACTTTC
>.|TRBV3-1/TRBV3-2|TRBJ1-4|.
CASSQGGGDTTNEKLFF
TGTGCCAGCAGCCAGGGAGGGGGGGACACCACTAATGAAAAACTGTTTTTT
>.|TRBV20-1|TRBJ1-2|.
CSASPGAANVYGYTF
TGCAGTGCTAGTCCTGGGGCGGCTAATGTTTATGGCTACACCTTC
>.|TRBV2|TRBJ2-1|.
CASSPVFGTHNEQFF
TGTGCCAGCAGCCCCGTATTCGGGACACACAATGAGCAGTTCTTC
>.|TRBV9|TRBJ1-6|TRBD1
CASSASGTVVSPLHF
TGTGCCAGCAGCGCCTCCGGGACAGTAGTTTCACCCCTCCACTTT
>few|TRBV3-1/TRBV3-2|TRBJ2-1|TRBD2
CASSQGAGGAFNEQFF
TGTGCCAGCAGCCAAGGTGCGGGGGGGGCTTTCAATGAGCAGTTCTTC
>.|TRBV7-3|TRBJ2-3|TRBD2
CASSSRLAGGPTDTQYF
TGTGCCAGCAGCTCCCGACTAGCGGGGGGGCCCACAGATACGCAGTATTTT